Listed below are T cell receptor beta chains from one sample, sequenced in a study of OX40 agonist ivuxolimab in advanced cancers. Sequenced by immunoSEQ multiplex PCR; TCRdb stores in-frame clones only, minus some. This sample has about 61,000 clones; about 86% occur once, and the top ten carry approximately 0.55%. The material sequenced was CD4+ or CD8+ T cells sorted from blood, taken in a trial of the OX40 agonist ivuxolimab. The receptors stem from an adult with an advanced solid tumor such as melanoma, head and neck, liver or kidney cancer. Each CDR3 is given with its conserved first and last residue. The D gene is left open where the match is weak. The size field is filled for only some rows; it gives once, few, many or a size class.

J gene,clone size,D gene,V gene,CDR3 DNA,CDR3 protein
TRBJ2-3,NA,TRBD2,TRBV29-1,TGCAGCGTTGAAGTGGGGACTAGCCGTAGTACGCAGTATTTT,CSVEVGTSRSTQYF
TRBJ2-2,NA,TRBD2,TRBV9,TGTGCCACGTCGGAGGCTAGCGGATACACCGGGGAGCTGTTTTTT,CATSEASGYTGELFF
TRBJ1-1,few,TRBD1,TRBV5-1,TGCGCCAGCAGCTTGGGGCCGCAGGGGGCCACTGAAGCTTTCTTT,CASSLGPQGATEAFF
TRBJ1-2,NA,NA,TRBV28,TGTGCCAGCAGTTTAGGGGGGTCCTATGGCTACACCTTC,CASSLGGSYGYTF
TRBJ2-7,NA,TRBD1,TRBV5-4,TGTGCCAGCAGTTTACCAGGGGGCGCGGGCAACGAGCAGTACTTC,CASSLPGGAGNEQYF
TRBJ1-5,few,NA,TRBV19,TGTGCCAGTAGTATTTCGGGTCTCCGGGGTCGGGTAGGCAATCAGCCCCAGCATTTT,CASSISGLRGRVGNQPQHF
TRBJ2-7,NA,TRBD2,TRBV18,TGTGCCAGCTCACCCCTCCTGGGCGCGGGAGGTAACGAGCAGTACTTC,CASSPLLGAGGNEQYF
TRBJ1-2,few,NA,TRBV7-2,TGTGCCAGCAGCCCCAACGTTCCGGGCGGTGGCTACACCTTC,CASSPNVPGGGYTF
TRBJ2-1,once,NA,TRBV5-1,TGCGCCAGCAGCTTTTCCAGAGGAGGGGGGAGAGATGAGCAGTTCTTC,CASSFSRGGGRDEQFF
TRBJ1-1,NA,NA,TRBV30,TGTGCCCGGAAGATCCCAGGGGTCACTGAAGCTTTCTTT,CARKIPGVTEAFF
TRBJ1-6,medium-sized,NA,TRBV5-4,TGTGCCAGCAGCTTGGGCAGGGGATCCAATTCACCCCTCCACTTT,CASSLGRGSNSPLHF
TRBJ1-1,NA,TRBD1,TRBV19,TGTGCCAGTAGTACCGACAGGGTAAACACTGAAGCTTTCTTT,CASSTDRVNTEAFF
TRBJ2-1,NA,TRBD2,TRBV7-9,TGTGCCAGCAGCTTAGGACTAGCGGGGCTCCAAAAATCCTACAATGAGCAGTTCTTC,CASSLGLAGLQKSYNEQFF
TRBJ1-6,few,TRBD1,TRBV6-1,TGTGCCAGCAGTGCCCGGACAGGGTCCAATTCACCCCTCCACTTT,CASSARTGSNSPLHF
TRBJ1-6,NA,NA,TRBV5-1,TGCGCCAGCAGCTTGGAGGTCGGAAATTCACCCCTCCACTTT,CASSLEVGNSPLHF
TRBJ2-7,once,NA,TRBV28,TGTGCCGTTATCAAGTGGGGGACCGACGAGCAGTACTTC,CAVIKWGTDEQYF
TRBJ1-5,NA,NA,TRBV28,TGTGCCAGCAGTTTATCCATTGCCGGCAATCAGCCCCAGCATTTT,CASSLSIAGNQPQHF
TRBJ2-3,NA,NA,TRBV28,TGTGCCAGCAGTTTTCCGGAAATTCGAGGCCTAGCGACAGATACGCAGTATTTT,CASSFPEIRGLATDTQYF
TRBJ2-7,NA,TRBD1,TRBV6-5,TGTGCCAGCACCCGGACAGGGGGCTCCTACGAGCAGTACTTC,CASTRTGGSYEQYF
TRBJ1-3,NA,NA,TRBV7-2,TGTGCCAGCGAGCCACCTAACTCTGGAAACACCATATATTTT,CASEPPNSGNTIYF
TRBJ2-2,NA,TRBD2,TRBV5-5,TGTGCCAGCAGATCTAGCGGGCCCCCCGGGGAGCTGTTTTTT,CASRSSGPPGELFF
TRBJ2-2,once,TRBD2,TRBV5-4,TGTGCCAGCAGCTTGGGCGGGGGGACCACCGGGGAGCTGTTTTTT,CASSLGGGTTGELFF
TRBJ2-3,NA,TRBD2,TRBV6-1,TGTGCCAGCAGTGGGGGGACTAGCGGATCGAATACGCAGTATTTT,CASSGGTSGSNTQYF
TRBJ2-3,NA,NA,TRBV6-9,TGTGCCAGCAGATCGCGGGACGCCACAGATACGCAGTATTTT,CASRSRDATDTQYF
TRBJ2-7,NA,TRBD1,TRBV18,TGTGCCAGCTCACGGGGGACAGGTTCCTACGAGCAGTACTTC,CASSRGTGSYEQYF
TRBJ1-5,once,TRBD1,TRBV11-3,TGTGCCAGGTACAGCACCCCGGGACAGGGCGCTTATAGCAATCAGCCCCAGCATTTT,CARYSTPGQGAYSNQPQHF
TRBJ2-7,NA,NA,TRBV30,TGTGCCTGGAGCGCAGGGGACGAGCAGTACTTC,CAWSAGDEQYF
TRBJ2-5,NA,TRBD1,TRBV7-8,TGTGCCAGCAGCCGTCTAGACAGGGGATGGCCAGAGACCCAGTACTTC,CASSRLDRGWPETQYF
TRBJ2-2,NA,TRBD2,TRBV7-2,TGTGCCAGCAGCGCGCGGGGGTCGGGGGAGCTGTTTTTT,CASSARGSGELFF
TRBJ2-5,NA,NA,TRBV6-5,TGTGCCAGCAGCTCTTCCTCGGAGACCCAGTACTTC,CASSSSSETQYF
TRBJ1-5,NA,NA,TRBV7-2,TGTGCCAGCAGCCGAACCCTTTATCAGCCCCAGCATTTT,CASSRTLYQPQHF
TRBJ2-7,NA,TRBD1,TRBV15,TGTGCCACCAGCAGAGCCCGGGACAGGGCGTACGAGCAGTACTTC,CATSRARDRAYEQYF
TRBJ1-1,once,NA,TRBV28,TGTGCCAGCAGGACCGGACAGCGGAACACTGAAGCTTTCTTT,CASRTGQRNTEAFF